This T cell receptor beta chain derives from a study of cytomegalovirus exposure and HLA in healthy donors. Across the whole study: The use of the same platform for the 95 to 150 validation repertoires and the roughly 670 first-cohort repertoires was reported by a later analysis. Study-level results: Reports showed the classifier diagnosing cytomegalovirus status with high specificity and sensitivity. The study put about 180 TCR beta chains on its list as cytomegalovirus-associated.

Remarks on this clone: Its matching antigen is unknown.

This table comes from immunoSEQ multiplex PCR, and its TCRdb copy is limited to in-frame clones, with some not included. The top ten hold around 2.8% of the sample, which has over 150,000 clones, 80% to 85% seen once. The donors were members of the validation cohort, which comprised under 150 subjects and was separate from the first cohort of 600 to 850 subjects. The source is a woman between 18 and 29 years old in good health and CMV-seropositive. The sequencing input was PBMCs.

The CDR3 sequence: CASSYMGAYGNTIYF. CDR3 sequence (DNA): TGTGCCAGCAGTTACATGGGGGCTTATGGAAACACCATATATTTT. The chain has TRBV6-5 and TRBJ1-3, with D maybe TRBD1 (6 bases). Germline CDR1 reads MNHEY; CDR2 reads SVGAGI. Trimming left V 2 bases short and J 3 bases short, with 11 bases between. The CDR3 is made up of 15 amino acids.